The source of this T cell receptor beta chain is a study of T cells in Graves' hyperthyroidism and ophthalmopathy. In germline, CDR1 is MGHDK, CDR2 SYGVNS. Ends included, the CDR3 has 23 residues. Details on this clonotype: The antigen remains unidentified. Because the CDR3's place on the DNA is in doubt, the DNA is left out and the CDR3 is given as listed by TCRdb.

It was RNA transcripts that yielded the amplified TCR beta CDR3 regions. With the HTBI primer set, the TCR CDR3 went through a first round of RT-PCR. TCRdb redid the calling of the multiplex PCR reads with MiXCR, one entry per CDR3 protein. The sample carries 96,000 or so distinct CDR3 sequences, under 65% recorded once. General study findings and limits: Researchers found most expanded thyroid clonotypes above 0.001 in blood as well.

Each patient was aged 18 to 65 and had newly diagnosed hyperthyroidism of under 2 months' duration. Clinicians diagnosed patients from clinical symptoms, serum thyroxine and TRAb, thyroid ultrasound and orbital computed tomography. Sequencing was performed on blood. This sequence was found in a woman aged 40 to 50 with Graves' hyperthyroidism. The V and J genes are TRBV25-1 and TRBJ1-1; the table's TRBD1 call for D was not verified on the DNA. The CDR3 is CASSYLCASSLGQGFRSHTEAFF.